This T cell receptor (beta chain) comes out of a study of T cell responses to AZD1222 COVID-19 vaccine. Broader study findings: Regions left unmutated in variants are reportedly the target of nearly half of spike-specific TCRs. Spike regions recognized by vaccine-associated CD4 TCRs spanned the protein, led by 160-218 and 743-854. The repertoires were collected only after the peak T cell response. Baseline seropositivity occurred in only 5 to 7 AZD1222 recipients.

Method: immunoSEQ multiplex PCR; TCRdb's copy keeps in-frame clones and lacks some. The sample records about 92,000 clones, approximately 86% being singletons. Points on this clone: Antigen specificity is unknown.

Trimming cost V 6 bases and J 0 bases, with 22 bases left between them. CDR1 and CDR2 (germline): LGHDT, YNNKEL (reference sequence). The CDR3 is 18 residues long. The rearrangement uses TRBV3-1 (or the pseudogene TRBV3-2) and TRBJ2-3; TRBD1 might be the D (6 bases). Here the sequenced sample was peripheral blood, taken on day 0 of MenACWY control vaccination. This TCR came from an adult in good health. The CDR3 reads CASRPETGPLSSTDTQYF. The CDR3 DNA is TGTGCCAGCAGGCCCGAGACAGGACCCTTGTCTAGCACAGATACGCAGTATTTT.